This T cell receptor beta chain was recorded in a study of blood T cell repertoires in COVID-19 (dated by TCRdb to the early 2020s). At the level of the whole study: The collaborator samples originated in the United States, Italy and Spain and spanned the acute and convalescent phases of COVID-19. The material from the prospective study consisted of cDNA or gDNA derived from T cells, B-cell-depleted T cells, or PBMCs. Subjects who had been exposed to COVID-19, were actively infected with it, or had recovered from it provided the deeply sampled blood TCRbeta repertoires that made up the dataset. A freely available public database, intended as a resource for researchers studying the immune response to SARS-CoV-2, is where the repertoires were released. Samples were obtained from the ongoing ImmuneRACE study (first 160 participants) and from roughly 1,300 subjects provided by 6 global collaborators. The sample metadata nearly always contained a de-identified subject ID, COVID-19 status, age in years and sex. Where available, HLA class I and class II types were obtained from metadata supplied by the sample provider rather than from assay-based typing.

Whole blood was collected in K2EDTA tubes by collaborating institutions according to the institutions' own protocols. For TCRbeta analysis, collaborators shipped samples as frozen whole blood, isolated PBMCs, or DNA extracted from either of those sample types. What the study reported, not specific to this receptor: The quantity of clinical and demographic metadata differed by source and by participant and was supplied without curation.

TCRbeta CDR3 regions were amplified from genomic DNA by means of the immunoSEQ Assay, a bias-controlled multiplex PCR. Turning to the authors' computational methods: The number of nucleated cells in each sample was estimated from the amplification of reference gene primers within the assay. To quantify the absolute abundance of each unique TCRbeta CDR3 rearrangement, sequence reads were collapsed and filtered. For each sample, productive Simpson clonality was calculated as the square root of Simpson's diversity index across productive rearrangements. Held by TCRdb, this immuneACCESS table contains in-frame sequences only and omits some clones. Under half of the omission traces to an unresolved V gene where checked; the cause of the rest is unknown. That table is the source of V, J and clone size, and D and trimming were worked out from the DNA. This sample is represented by fewer than 60,000 clones; approximately 85% of them were singletons. The top ten clones comprise about 26% of the sample.

Concerning this clone itself: Its antigen is unknown. Within one base of it there is no much larger clone, and no base qualities were kept.

The CDR3 goes from the cysteine to the phenylalanine over 13 residues. The CDR3 DNA has 39 bases and is translated from base 1. Via the germline V gene (reference sequence), CDR1 is LGHDT and CDR2 YNNKEL. V sheds 2 bases and J sheds 6 bases, leaving 8 bases between their ends. Sequences were obtained from peripheral blood. The clonotype was recovered from an elderly woman with acute or convalescent COVID-19. Recombination connected TRBV3-1 (or the pseudogene TRBV3-2) to TRBJ1-5; a weak D assignment points to TRBD1 (5 bases agree). The DNA reads as follows: TGTGCCAGCAGCCAAACAGACAGTCAGCCCCAGCATTTT. Its coded protein is CASSQTDSQPQHF.